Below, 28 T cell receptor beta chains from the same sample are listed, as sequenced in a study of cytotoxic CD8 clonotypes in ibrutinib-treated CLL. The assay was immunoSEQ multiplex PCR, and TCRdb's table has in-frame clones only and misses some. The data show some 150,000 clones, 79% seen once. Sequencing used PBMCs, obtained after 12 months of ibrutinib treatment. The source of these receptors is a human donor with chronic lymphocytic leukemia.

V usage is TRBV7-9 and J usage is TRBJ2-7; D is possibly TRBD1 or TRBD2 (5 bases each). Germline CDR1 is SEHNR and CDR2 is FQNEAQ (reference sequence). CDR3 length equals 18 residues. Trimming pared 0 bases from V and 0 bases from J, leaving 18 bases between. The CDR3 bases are TGTGCCAGCAGCTTAGCGCTAAGTCATCGGGGCAACTCCTACGAGCAGTACTTC. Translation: CASSLALSHRGNSYEQYF.

The chain's CDR3 is CASSLLTGDDQPQHF. CDR3 DNA: TGTGCCAGCAGCTTGTTGACAGGTGACGATCAGCCCCAGCATTTT. J is TRBJ1-5 and V is TRBV5-6, with a possible D match to TRBD1 (6 bases). Trimming took off 1 base at V and 5 bases at J, with 13 bases between the two ends. The CDR3 length is 15 residues. Germline CDR1 is SGHDT and CDR2 is YYEEEE. The whole variable domain, filled in from reference TRBV5-6 and TRBJ1-5, reads DAGVTQSPTHLIKTRGQQVTLRCSPKSGHDTVSWYQQALGQGPQFIFQYYEEEERQRGNFPDRFSGHQFPNYSSELNVNALLLGDSALYLCASSLLTGDDQPQHFGDGTRLSIL.

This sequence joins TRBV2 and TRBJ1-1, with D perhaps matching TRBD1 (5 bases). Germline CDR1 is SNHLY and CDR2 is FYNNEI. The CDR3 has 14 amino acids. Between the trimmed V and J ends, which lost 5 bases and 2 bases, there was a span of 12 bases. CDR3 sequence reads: CASSRTGGNTEAFF. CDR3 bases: TGTGCCAGCAGTCGTACAGGAGGAAACACTGAAGCTTTCTTT.

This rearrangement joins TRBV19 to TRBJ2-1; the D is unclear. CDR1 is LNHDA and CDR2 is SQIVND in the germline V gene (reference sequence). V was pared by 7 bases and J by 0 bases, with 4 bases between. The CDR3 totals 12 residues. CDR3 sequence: CASMGSYNEQFF. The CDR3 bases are TGTGCCAGTATGGGCTCCTACAATGAGCAGTTCTTC.

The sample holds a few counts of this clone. The CDR3 is CASSSFGKSTYNEQFF. CDR3 coding DNA: TGTGCCAGCAGCTCCTTCGGGAAGTCCACCTACAATGAGCAGTTCTTC. This chain joins TRBV7-9 and TRBJ2-1; D perhaps matches TRBD2 (5 bases). V gave up 4 bases and J gave up 2 bases, with 15 bases separating them. Germline-derived CDR1 and CDR2 are SEHNR and FQNEAQ (reference sequence). The CDR3 extends over 16 amino acids.

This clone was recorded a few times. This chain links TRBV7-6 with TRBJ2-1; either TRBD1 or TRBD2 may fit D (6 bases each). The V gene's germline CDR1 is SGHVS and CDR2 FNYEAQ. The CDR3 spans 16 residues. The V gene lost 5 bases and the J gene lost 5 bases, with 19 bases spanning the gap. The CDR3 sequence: CASSAITSQGHNEQFF. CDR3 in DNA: TGTGCCAGCAGCGCGATAACTAGCCAGGGGCACAATGAGCAGTTCTTC.

CDR3: CASSQVSGNNEQFF. The CDR3 region has the DNA TGTGCCAGCAGCCAAGTCTCTGGAAACAATGAGCAGTTCTTC. V and J are TRBV5-4 and TRBJ2-1, with D unresolved. V shed 4 bases and J shed 5 bases, with 13 bases lying between them. From germline, CDR1 is SGHNT and CDR2 YYREEE (reference sequence). The CDR3 is 14 residues long.

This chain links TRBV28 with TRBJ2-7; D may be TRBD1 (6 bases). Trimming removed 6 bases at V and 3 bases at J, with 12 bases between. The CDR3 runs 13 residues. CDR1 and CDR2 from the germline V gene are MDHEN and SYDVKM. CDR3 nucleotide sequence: TGTGCCAGCAGCATACAGGGTTACTACGAGCAGTACTTC. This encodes CASSIQGYYEQYF.

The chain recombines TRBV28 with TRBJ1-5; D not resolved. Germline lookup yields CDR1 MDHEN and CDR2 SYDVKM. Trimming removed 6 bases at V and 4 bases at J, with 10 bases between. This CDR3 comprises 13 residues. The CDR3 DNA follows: TGTGCCAGCAGCACATCCCCTAATCAGCCCCAGCATTTT. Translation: CASSTSPNQPQHF. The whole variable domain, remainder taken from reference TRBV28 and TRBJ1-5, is DVKVTQSSRYLVKRTGEKVFLECVQDMDHENMFWYRQDPGLGLRLIYFSYDVKMKEKGDIPEGYSVSREKKERFSLILESASTNQTSMYLCASSTSPNQPQHFGDGTRLSIL.

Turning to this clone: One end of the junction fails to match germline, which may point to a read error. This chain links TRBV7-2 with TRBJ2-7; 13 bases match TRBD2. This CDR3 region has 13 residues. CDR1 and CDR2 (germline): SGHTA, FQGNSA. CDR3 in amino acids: CASSQILAGGPHF. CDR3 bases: TGTGCCAGCAGCCAGATACTAGCGGGAGGGCCGCACTTC. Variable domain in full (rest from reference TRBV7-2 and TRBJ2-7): GAGVSQSPSNKVTEKGKDVELRCDPISGHTALYWYRQSLGQGLEFLIYFQGNSAPDKSGLPSDRFSAERTGGSVSTLTIQRTQQEDSAVYLCASSQILAGGPHFGPGTRLTVT.

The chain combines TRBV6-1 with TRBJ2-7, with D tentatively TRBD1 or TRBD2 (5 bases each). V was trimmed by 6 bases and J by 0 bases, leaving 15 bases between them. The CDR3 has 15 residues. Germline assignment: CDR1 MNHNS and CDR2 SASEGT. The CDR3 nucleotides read TGTGCCAGCAGACCAGGTTCGGGGCGCTCCTACGAGCAGTACTTC. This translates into CASRPGSGRSYEQYF.

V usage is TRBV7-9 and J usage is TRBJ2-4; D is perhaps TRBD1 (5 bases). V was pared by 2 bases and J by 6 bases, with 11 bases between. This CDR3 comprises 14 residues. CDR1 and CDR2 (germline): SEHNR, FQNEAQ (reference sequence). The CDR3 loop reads CASSLSIGANIQYF. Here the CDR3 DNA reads TGTGCCAGCAGCTTATCGATAGGGGCAAACATTCAGTACTTC.

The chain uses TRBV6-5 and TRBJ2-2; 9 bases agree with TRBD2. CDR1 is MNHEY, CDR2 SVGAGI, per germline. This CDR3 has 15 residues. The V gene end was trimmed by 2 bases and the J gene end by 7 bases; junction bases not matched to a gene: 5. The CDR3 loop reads CASSYGTSTGGELFF. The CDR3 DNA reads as TGTGCCAGCAGTTACGGGACTAGCACGGGCGGGGAGCTGTTTTTT.

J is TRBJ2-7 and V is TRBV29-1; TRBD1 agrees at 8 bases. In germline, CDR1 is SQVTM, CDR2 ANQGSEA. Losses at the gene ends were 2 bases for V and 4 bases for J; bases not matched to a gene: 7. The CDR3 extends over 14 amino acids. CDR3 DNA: TGCAGCGTTGAATTGGCAGGGGGCGTTTACGAGCAGTACTTC. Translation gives CSVELAGGVYEQYF.

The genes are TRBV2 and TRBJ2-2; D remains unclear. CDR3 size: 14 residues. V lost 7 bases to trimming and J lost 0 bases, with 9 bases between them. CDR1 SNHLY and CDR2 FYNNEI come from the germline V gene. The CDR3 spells CASTGPTNTGELFF. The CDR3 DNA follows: TGTGCCAGCACCGGACCGACGAACACCGGGGAGCTGTTTTTT. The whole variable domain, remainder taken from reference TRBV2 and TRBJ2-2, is EPEVTQTPSHQVTQMGQEVILRCVPISNHLYFYWYRQILGQKVEFLVSFYNNEISEKSEIFDDQFSVERPDGSNFTLKIRSTKLEDSAMYFCASTGPTNTGELFFGEGSRLTVL.

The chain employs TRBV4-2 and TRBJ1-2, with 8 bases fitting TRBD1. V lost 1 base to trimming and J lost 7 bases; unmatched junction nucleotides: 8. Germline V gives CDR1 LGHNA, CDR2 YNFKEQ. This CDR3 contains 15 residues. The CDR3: CASSQGIWDRSGYTF. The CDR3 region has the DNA TGTGCCAGCAGCCAAGGTATATGGGACAGGTCTGGCTACACCTTC.

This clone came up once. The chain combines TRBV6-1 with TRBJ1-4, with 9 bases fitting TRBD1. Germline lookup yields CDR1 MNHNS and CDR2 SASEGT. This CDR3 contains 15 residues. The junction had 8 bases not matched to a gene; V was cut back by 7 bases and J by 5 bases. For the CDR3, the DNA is TGTGCCAGCATCATACAGGGGGCCCTAAATGAAAAACTGTTTTTT. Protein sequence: CASIIQGALNEKLFF.

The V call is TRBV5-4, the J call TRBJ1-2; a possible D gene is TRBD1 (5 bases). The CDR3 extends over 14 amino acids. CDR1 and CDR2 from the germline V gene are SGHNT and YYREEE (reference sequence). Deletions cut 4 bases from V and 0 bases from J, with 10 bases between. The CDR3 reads CASSLTESNYGYTF. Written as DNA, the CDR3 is TGTGCCAGCAGCCTGACAGAGTCTAACTATGGCTACACCTTC.

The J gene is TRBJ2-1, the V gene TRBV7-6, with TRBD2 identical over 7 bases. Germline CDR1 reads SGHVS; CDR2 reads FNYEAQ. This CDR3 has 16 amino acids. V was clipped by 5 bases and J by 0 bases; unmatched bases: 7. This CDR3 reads CASSALAVSSYNEQFF. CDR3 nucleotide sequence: TGTGCCAGCAGCGCCCTAGCGGTGAGCTCCTACAATGAGCAGTTCTTC.

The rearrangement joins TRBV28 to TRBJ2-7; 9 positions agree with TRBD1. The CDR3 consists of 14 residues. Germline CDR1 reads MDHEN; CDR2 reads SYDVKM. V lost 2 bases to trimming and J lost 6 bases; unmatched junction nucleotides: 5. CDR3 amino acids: CASSLGQGSGEQYF. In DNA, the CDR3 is TGTGCCAGCAGTTTAGGACAGGGGTCAGGCGAGCAGTACTTC.

In DNA form, the CDR3 reads TGCGCCAGCAGCTTCGGTAGCCCGAACACCGGGGAGCTGTTTTTT. Translated: CASSFGSPNTGELFF. The V gene is TRBV5-1, the J gene TRBJ2-2; D not resolved. Germline CDR1 SGHRS, CDR2 YFSETQ. The CDR3 spans 15 residues. Trimming stripped 2 bases from V and 0 bases from J, with 8 bases between.

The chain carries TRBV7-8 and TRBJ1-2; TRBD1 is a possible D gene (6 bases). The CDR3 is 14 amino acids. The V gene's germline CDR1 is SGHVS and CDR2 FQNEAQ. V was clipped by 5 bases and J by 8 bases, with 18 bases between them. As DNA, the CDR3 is TGTGCCAGCAGCCCCACATATGGAGGGGGAGGCTACACCTTC. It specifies CASSPTYGGGGYTF.

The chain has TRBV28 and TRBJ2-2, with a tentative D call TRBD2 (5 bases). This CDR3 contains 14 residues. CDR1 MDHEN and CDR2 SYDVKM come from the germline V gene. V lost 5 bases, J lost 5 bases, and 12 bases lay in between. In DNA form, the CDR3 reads TGTGCCAGCAGTCGATCCCGGGGTACCGGGGAGCTGTTTTTT. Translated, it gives CASSRSRGTGELFF.

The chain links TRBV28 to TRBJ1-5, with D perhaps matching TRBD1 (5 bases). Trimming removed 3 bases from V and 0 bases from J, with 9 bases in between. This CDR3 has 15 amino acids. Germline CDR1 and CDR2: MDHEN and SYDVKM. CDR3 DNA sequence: TGTGCCAGCAGTTTGGGGGACCTTAGCAATCAGCCCCAGCATTTT. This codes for CASSLGDLSNQPQHF.

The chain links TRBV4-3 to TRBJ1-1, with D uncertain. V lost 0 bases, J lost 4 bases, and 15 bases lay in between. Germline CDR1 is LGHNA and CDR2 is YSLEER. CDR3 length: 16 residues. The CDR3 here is CASSQDRRGVFTEAFF. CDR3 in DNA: TGCGCCAGCAGCCAAGATCGGCGGGGTGTTTTCACTGAAGCTTTCTTT.

CDR3 DNA: TGTGCCAGCAGCCACCGGGACCTATACACAGATACGCAGTATTTT. It codes for CASSHRDLYTDTQYF. V gene TRBV5-4 combines with J gene TRBJ2-3; perhaps D is TRBD1 or TRBD2 (5 bases each). Germline V gene sequence: CDR1 SGHNT, CDR2 YYREEE (reference sequence). The CDR3 contains 15 residues. The germline V and J ends were trimmed by 4 bases and 2 bases, with 14 bases remaining between them.

CDR3 DNA: TGTGCTAGTGGTTCTGGAACTTCAGATACGCAGTATTTT. Amino acid sequence: CASGSGTSDTQYF. The chain uses TRBV12-5 and TRBJ2-3, with unresolved D. The CDR3 consists of 13 residues. From germline, CDR1 is LGHNT and CDR2 FRNRAP. V dropped 4 bases and J dropped 4 bases, with 9 bases sitting between them.

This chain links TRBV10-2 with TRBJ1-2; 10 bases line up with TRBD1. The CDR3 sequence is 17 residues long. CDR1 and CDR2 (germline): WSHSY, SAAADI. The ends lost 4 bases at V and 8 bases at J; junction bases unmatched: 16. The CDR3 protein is CASSGVGWDRGLWGYTF. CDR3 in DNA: TGCGCCAGCAGTGGAGTAGGATGGGACAGGGGATTATGGGGCTACACCTTC.